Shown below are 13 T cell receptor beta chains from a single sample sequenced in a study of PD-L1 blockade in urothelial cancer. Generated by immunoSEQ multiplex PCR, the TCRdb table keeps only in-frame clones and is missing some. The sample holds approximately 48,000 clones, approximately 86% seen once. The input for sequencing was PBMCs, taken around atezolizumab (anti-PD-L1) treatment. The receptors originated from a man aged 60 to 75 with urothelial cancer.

CDR3 amino acids: CASSQDLRAGNEKLFF. DNA of the CDR3: TGCGCCAGCAGCCAAGATCTCAGGGCAGGGAATGAAAAACTGTTTTTT. This chain uses TRBV4-3 with TRBJ1-4; tentative D call: TRBD1 (5 bases). V lost 0 bases, J lost 5 bases, and 13 bases lay in between. This CDR3 spans 16 amino acids. CDR1 is LGHNA and CDR2 is YSLEER in the germline V gene.

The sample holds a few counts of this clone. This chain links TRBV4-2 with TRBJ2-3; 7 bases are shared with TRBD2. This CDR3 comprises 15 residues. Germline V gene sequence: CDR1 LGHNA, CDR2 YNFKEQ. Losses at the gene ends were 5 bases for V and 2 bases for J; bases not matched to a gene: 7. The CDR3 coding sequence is TGTGCCAGCAGCAATAGGCTAGCGGTCACAGATACGCAGTATTTT. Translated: CASSNRLAVTDTQYF.

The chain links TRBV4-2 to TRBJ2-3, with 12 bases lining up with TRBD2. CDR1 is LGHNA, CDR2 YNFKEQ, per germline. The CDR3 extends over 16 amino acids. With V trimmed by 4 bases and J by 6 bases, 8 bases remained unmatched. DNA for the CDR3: TGTGCCAGCAGCCCGCGACTAGCGGGAGAGGGTGATACGCAGTATTTT. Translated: CASSPRLAGEGDTQYF.

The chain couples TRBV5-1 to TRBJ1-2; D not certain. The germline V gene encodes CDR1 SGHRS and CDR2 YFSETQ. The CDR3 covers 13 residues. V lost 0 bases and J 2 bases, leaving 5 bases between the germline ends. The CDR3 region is CASSLGQNYGYTF. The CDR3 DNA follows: TGCGCCAGCAGCTTGGGGCAGAACTATGGCTACACCTTC. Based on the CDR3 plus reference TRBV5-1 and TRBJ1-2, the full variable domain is KAGVTQTPRYLIKTRGQQVTLSCSPISGHRSVSWYQQTPGQGLQFLFEYFSETQRNKGNFPGRFSGRQFSNSRSEMNVSTLELGDSALYLCASSLGQNYGYTFGSGTRLTVV.

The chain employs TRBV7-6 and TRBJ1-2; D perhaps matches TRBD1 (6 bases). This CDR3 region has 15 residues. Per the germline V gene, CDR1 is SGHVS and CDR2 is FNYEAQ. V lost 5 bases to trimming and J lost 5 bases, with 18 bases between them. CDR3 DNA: TGTGCCAGCAGCCCTCAAGGGGGAGTTTCGTATGGCTACACCTTC. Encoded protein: CASSPQGGVSYGYTF.

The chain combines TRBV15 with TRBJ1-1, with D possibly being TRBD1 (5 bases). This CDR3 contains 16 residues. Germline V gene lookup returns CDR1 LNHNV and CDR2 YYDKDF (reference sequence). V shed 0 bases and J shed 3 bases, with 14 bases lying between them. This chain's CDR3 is CATSRDLWGADTEAFF. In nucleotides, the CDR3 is TGTGCCACCAGCAGAGATCTTTGGGGCGCGGACACTGAAGCTTTCTTT.

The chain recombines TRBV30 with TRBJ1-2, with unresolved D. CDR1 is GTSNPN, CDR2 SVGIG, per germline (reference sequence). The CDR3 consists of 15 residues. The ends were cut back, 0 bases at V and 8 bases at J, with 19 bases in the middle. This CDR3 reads CAWSVWTYGIWGYTF. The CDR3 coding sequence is TGTGCCTGGAGTGTTTGGACTTACGGCATATGGGGCTACACCTTC.

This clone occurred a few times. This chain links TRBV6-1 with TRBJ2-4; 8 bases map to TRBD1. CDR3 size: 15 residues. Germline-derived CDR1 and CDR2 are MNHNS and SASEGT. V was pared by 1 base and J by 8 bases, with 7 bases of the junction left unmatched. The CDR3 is CASSEDRQGWDIQYF. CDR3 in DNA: TGTGCCAGCAGTGAAGACCGACAGGGGTGGGACATTCAGTACTTC.

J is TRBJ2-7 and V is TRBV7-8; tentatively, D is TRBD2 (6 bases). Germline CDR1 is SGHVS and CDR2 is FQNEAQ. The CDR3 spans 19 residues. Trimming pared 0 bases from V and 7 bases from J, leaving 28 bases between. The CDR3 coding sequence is TGTGCCAGCAGCTTAGCGCCCCGGGCCCTCGGGGCCAGGGCGGGGGAGCAGTACTTC. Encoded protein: CASSLAPRALGARAGEQYF.

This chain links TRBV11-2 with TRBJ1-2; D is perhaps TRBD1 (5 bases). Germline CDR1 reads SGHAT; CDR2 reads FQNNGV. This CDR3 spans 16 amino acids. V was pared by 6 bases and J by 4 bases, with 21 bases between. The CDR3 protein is CASSLVGVSSGYGYTF. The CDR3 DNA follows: TGTGCCAGCAGTTTGGTAGGGGTCTCGTCAGGCTATGGCTACACCTTC.

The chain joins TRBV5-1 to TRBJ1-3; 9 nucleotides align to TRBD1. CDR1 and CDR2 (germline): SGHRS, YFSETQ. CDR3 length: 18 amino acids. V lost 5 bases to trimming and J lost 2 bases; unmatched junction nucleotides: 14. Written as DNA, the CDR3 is TGCGCCAGCAGTGGGGACAGGGACCTCTTGGGGACTGGAAACACCATATATTTT. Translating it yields CASSGDRDLLGTGNTIYF.

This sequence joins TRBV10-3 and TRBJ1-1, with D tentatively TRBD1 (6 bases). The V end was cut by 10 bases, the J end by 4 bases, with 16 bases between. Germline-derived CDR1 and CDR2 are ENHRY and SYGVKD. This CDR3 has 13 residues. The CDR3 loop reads CATLPGDGTEAFF. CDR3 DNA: TGTGCCACCCTTCCAGGGGATGGCACTGAAGCTTTCTTT.

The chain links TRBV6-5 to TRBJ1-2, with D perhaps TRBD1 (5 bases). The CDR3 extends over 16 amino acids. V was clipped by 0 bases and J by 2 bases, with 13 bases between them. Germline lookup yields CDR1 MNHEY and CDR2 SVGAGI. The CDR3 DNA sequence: TGTGCCAGCAGTTACTCCCCAAGGAGGGGCAACTATGGCTACACCTTC. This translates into CASSYSPRRGNYGYTF.